The 21 T cell receptor beta chains given below trace back to one sample, sequenced in a study of blood T cell repertoires in COVID-19. The assay was immunoSEQ multiplex PCR, and TCRdb's table has in-frame clones only and misses some. Of roughly 200,000 clones in the sample, about nine tenths were seen once. The specimen was PBMCs or T cells enriched from blood (not recorded which). The receptors were gathered from a woman in her twenties or thirties who had recovered from COVID-19.

The table lists this clone with a count of one. The chain carries TRBV2 and TRBJ1-1; 7 bases match TRBD1. The ends lost 7 bases at V and 5 bases at J; junction bases unmatched: 10. Germline lookup yields CDR1 SNHLY and CDR2 FYNNEI. CDR3 length: 14 amino acids. CDR3 in DNA: TGTGCCAGCATTTTGACAGGGAGTGGGACTGAAGCTTTCTTT. Residues: CASILTGSGTEAFF.

As DNA, the CDR3 is TGTGCCAGCAGTTTATCGAGGGGGCCGGCGCCCAATGAGCAGTTCTTC. Translating it yields CASSLSRGPAPNEQFF. This chain uses TRBV27 with TRBJ2-1; 7 nucleotides line up with TRBD1. Germline CDR1 reads MNHEY; CDR2 reads SMNVEV (reference sequence). The length of the CDR3 is 16 residues. With 0 bases clipped from V and 6 bases from J, the junction kept 8 bases outside the gene matches.

The chain has TRBV7-9 and TRBJ1-6; TRBD1 matches 9 bases. J gave up 7 bases and V 5 bases, and 3 bases lay outside the gene matches. The CDR3 covers 14 residues. Germline V gives CDR1 SEHNR, CDR2 FQNEAQ (reference sequence). CDR3 DNA: TGTGCCAGCAGCAGAGGACAGGGGAATTCACCCCTCCACTTT. Encoded protein: CASSRGQGNSPLHF. The full variable domain, its missing parts supplied by reference TRBV7-9 and TRBJ1-6, is DTGVSQNPRHKITKRGQNVTFRCDPISEHNRLYWYRQTLGQGPEFLTYFQNEAQLEKSRLLSDRFSAERPKGSFSTLEIQRTEQGDSAMYLCASSRGQGNSPLHFGNGTRLTVT.

The V gene is TRBV5-6, the J gene TRBJ1-5, with a tentative D call TRBD1 (5 bases). Trimming shortened V by 1 base and J by 4 bases, and 15 bases separated the two germline ends. CDR1 and CDR2 from the germline V gene are SGHDT and YYEEEE. The CDR3 consists of 16 residues. The CDR3 here is CASSLFGGAGNQPQHF. CDR3 sequence (DNA): TGTGCCAGCAGCTTGTTTGGTGGGGCAGGAAATCAGCCCCAGCATTTT. Combining the CDR3 with reference TRBV5-6 and TRBJ1-5 gives the whole variable domain DAGVTQSPTHLIKTRGQQVTLRCSPKSGHDTVSWYQQALGQGPQFIFQYYEEEERQRGNFPDRFSGHQFPNYSSELNVNALLLGDSALYLCASSLFGGAGNQPQHFGDGTRLSIL.

The rearrangement joins TRBV10-3 to TRBJ1-5; D is ambiguous. V was clipped by 0 bases and J by 7 bases, with 10 bases between them. There are 14 residues in the CDR3. Germline V lookup: CDR1 ENHRY, CDR2 SYGVKD. The CDR3 DNA sequence: TGTGCCATCAGTGAGTCACCGACACAGCAGCCCCAGCATTTT. Translating gives CAISESPTQQPQHF.

The J gene is TRBJ2-2, the V gene TRBV7-9, with a weak D call TRBD1 (6 bases). The germline V gene encodes CDR1 SEHNR and CDR2 FQNEAQ (reference sequence). The germline V and J ends were trimmed by 0 bases and 3 bases, with 17 bases remaining between them. The CDR3 runs to 18 residues. The CDR3 loop reads CASSLARTVLRDTGELFF. The CDR3 bases are TGTGCCAGCAGCTTAGCCCGGACAGTCCTCAGGGACACCGGGGAGCTGTTTTTT.

This chain uses TRBV24-1 with TRBJ1-5; 7 bases match TRBD1. Unmatched junction bases numbered 14, after V lost 4 bases and J lost 0 bases. This CDR3 spans 19 amino acids. The germline gives CDR1 KGHDR, CDR2 SFDVKD. CDR3 sequence reads: CATSDPTGASDNSNQPQHF. In DNA form, the CDR3 reads TGTGCCACCAGTGACCCAACAGGGGCATCCGACAATAGCAATCAGCCCCAGCATTTT.

This chain connects TRBV6-5 to TRBJ2-3, with 7 bases matching TRBD1. Losses at the gene ends were 6 bases for V and 2 bases for J; bases not matched to a gene: 8. This CDR3 contains 15 residues. CDR1 is MNHEY and CDR2 is SVGAGI in the germline V gene. In DNA form, the CDR3 reads TGTGCCAGCAGCCATTCCGGGACAGACACAGATACGCAGTATTTT. Amino acid sequence: CASSHSGTDTDTQYF.

The chain couples TRBV7-8 to TRBJ1-5; 8 nucleotides agree with TRBD1. The germline CDR1 and CDR2 sequences are SGHVS and FQNEAQ. CDR3 length equals 17 residues. Germline trimming cut 2 bases from V and 0 bases from J; bases unmatched to any gene: 6. The CDR3 nucleotides read TGTGCCAGCAGCTTAACAGGGGGGCCTTATAGCAATCAGCCCCAGCATTTT. Its translation: CASSLTGGPYSNQPQHF.

The rearrangement joins TRBV27 to TRBJ1-1, with D tentatively TRBD1 (5 bases). With 3 bases removed from V and 1 base from J, the gap between germline ends came to 12 bases. Germline loops: CDR1 MNHEY, CDR2 SMNVEV (reference sequence). The CDR3 length is 15 residues. Here the CDR3 DNA reads TGTGCCAGCAGTTTCGGCCAGCAGGGGAACACTGAAGCTTTCTTT. It encodes CASSFGQQGNTEAFF.

A note on this clone: This CDR3 is also generated by other DNA sequences in the sample. The J gene is TRBJ2-7, the V gene TRBV7-9; a weak D match, TRBD2 (5 bases). With 5 bases removed from V and 3 bases from J, the gap between germline ends came to 8 bases. Germline assignment: CDR1 SEHNR and CDR2 FQNEAQ (reference sequence). The length of the CDR3 is 12 residues. The CDR3 loop is CASSLTSYEQYF. Here the CDR3 DNA reads TGTGCCAGCAGCCTAACTAGCTACGAGCAGTACTTC. Using reference TRBV7-9 and TRBJ2-7 for the parts outside the CDR3, the full variable domain is DTGVSQNPRHKITKRGQNVTFRCDPISEHNRLYWYRQTLGQGPEFLTYFQNEAQLEKSRLLSDRFSAERPKGSFSTLEIQRTEQGDSAMYLCASSLTSYEQYFGPGTRLTVT.

This clone was detected a few times. The chain has TRBV4-2 and TRBJ1-4, with 8 bases that match TRBD1. Germline V lookup: CDR1 LGHNA, CDR2 YNFKEQ. The CDR3 runs 14 residues. After removal of 3 bases from V and 5 bases from J, the junction contained 2 bases not matched to a gene. The CDR3 region has the DNA TGTGCCAGCAGCCACTGGACAGGGAATGAAAAACTGTTTTTT. This codes for CASSHWTGNEKLFF.

This chain links TRBV9 with TRBJ2-5; D gene uncertain. The CDR3 consists of 14 residues. V lost 0 bases and J 5 bases, leaving 11 bases between the germline ends. The germline V gene encodes CDR1 SGDLS and CDR2 YYNGEE. DNA of the CDR3: TGTGCCAGCAGCGTAGATGTGGCCGGGGAGACCCAGTACTTC. It translates to CASSVDVAGETQYF.

The chain joins TRBV12-3 or TRBV12-4 to TRBJ1-1; D call uncertain. The CDR3 consists of 12 residues. V lost 5 bases and J lost 9, with 13 bases in between. Here the CDR3 DNA reads TGTGCCAGCAGTGATACCGGGTCCCAAGCTTTCTTT. The encoded protein is CASSDTGSQAFF.

This chain joins TRBV3-1 (or the pseudogene TRBV3-2) and TRBJ2-7; D gene unclear. The ends were cut back, 2 bases at V and 0 bases at J, with 14 bases in the middle. The CDR3 sequence is 16 residues long. The germline V gene has CDR1 LGHDT and CDR2 YNNKEL (reference sequence). Here the CDR3 DNA reads TGTGCCAGCAGCCAAAGTAACAGTGCGAGCTCCTACGAGCAGTACTTC. It specifies CASSQSNSASSYEQYF.

This chain connects TRBV7-6 to TRBJ2-1; the match to TRBD1 covers 9 bases. The CDR3 is 15 amino acids. The trim removed 4 bases at V and 7 bases at J, leaving 8 bases unmatched. Germline V CDR1 and CDR2: SGHVS, FNYEAQ. CDR3 protein: CASSWGDRALNEQFF. CDR3 in DNA: TGTGCCAGCAGCTGGGGGGACAGGGCCTTGAATGAGCAGTTCTTC.

The J gene is TRBJ2-2, the V gene TRBV3-1 (or the pseudogene TRBV3-2); 13 bases match TRBD2. The V segment lost 4 bases and the J segment 6 bases; nucleotides outside the gene matches: 11. This CDR3 spans 18 amino acids. CDR1 is LGHDT and CDR2 is YNNKEL in the germline V gene (reference sequence). This CDR3 reads CASSPRRTSGSEAGELFF. The DNA of the CDR3 is TGTGCCAGCAGCCCAAGGAGGACTAGCGGGAGTGAGGCCGGGGAGCTGTTTTTT.

The chain employs TRBV27 and TRBJ1-1; 7 nucleotides agree with TRBD1. Per the germline V gene, CDR1 is MNHEY and CDR2 is SMNVEV (reference sequence). The CDR3 is 15 amino acids. The ends lost 4 bases at V and 0 bases at J; junction bases unmatched: 5. CDR3 bases: TGTGCCAGCAGTTCACGACAGGGCCTGAACACTGAAGCTTTCTTT. Its translation: CASSSRQGLNTEAFF.

The V gene is TRBV21-1, the J gene TRBJ1-2; TRBD1, the D gene given by the table, was not confirmed from the DNA. TRBV21-1 is flagged as a pseudogene. The CDR3 is 15 amino acids. The CDR3 region has the DNA TGTGCCAGCAGCAAAGAGAAGGGGGTCCGGTCTGGCTACACCTTC. Its protein is CASSKEKGVRSGYTF.

This clone was seen more than once but under ten times. The chain employs TRBV7-2 and TRBJ1-2; 8 bases match TRBD1. This CDR3 has 13 residues. Germline V gene sequence: CDR1 SGHTA, CDR2 FQGNSA. V lost 7 bases, J lost 3 bases, and 4 bases stayed unmatched. The CDR3 DNA follows: TGTGCCAGCACCCAGGACAGGGACTATGGCTACACCTTC. This encodes CASTQDRDYGYTF.

The rearrangement joins TRBV9 to TRBJ2-1; D gene ambiguous. V lost 3 bases and J lost 0, with 4 bases in between. Germline-derived CDR1 and CDR2 are SGDLS and YYNGEE. The CDR3 consists of 13 residues. The CDR3: CASSGSSYNEQFF. The CDR3 DNA is TGTGCCAGCAGCGGGAGCTCCTACAATGAGCAGTTCTTC.